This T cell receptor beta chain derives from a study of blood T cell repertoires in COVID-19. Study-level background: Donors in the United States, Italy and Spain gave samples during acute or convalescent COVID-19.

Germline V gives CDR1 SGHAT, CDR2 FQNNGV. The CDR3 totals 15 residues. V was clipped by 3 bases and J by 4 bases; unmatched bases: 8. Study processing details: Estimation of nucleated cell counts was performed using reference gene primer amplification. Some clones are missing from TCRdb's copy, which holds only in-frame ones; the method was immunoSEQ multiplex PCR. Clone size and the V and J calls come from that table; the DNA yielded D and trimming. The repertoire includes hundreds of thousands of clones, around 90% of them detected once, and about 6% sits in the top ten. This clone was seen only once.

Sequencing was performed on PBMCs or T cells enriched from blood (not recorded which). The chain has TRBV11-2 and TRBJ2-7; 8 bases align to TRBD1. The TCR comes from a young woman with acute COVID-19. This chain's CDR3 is CASSLRQGFVYEQYF. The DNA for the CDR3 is TGTGCCAGCAGCTTGAGACAGGGGTTTGTTTACGAGCAGTACTTC.